The clone carrying this T cell receptor (beta chain) was detected only once. The method was immunoSEQ multiplex PCR; TCRdb's version includes in-frame clones alone and lacks a portion of them. The sample includes over 80,000 clones, approximately 90% of them seen just once. This sample stems from a study of blood T cell repertoires in COVID-19. Study details: From the United States, Italy and Spain came samples of acute and convalescent COVID-19. The cDNA or gDNA used as material had been derived from T cells, B-cell-depleted T cells, or PBMCs.

CDR1 is SGHRS, CDR2 YFSETQ, per germline. The CDR3 loop spans 12 amino acids. Trimming removed 5 bases from V and 6 bases from J, with 10 bases in between. The rearrangement joins TRBV5-1 to TRBJ2-3; no definite D call. Sequencing used peripheral blood. This sequence was found in a man aged 55 to 69 with acute or convalescent COVID-19. The chain's CDR3 is CASSYPRDTQYF. Here the CDR3 DNA reads TGCGCCAGCAGTTACCCTCGGGATACGCAGTATTTT.